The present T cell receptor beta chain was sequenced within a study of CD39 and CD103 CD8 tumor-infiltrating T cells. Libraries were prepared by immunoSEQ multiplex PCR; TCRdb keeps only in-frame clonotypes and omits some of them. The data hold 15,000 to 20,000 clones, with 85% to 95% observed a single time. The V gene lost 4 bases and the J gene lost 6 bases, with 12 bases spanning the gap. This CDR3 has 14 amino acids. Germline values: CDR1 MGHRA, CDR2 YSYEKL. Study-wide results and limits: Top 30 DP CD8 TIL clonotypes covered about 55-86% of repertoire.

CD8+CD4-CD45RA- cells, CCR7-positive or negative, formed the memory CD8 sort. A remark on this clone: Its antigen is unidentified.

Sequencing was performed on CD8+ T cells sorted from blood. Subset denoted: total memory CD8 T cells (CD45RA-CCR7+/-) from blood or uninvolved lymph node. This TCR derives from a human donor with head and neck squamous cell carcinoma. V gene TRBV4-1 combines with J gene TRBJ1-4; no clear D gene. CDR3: CASSRSGVDEKLFF. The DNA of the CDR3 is TGCGCCAGCAGCCGGTCGGGAGTAGATGAAAAACTGTTTTTT.